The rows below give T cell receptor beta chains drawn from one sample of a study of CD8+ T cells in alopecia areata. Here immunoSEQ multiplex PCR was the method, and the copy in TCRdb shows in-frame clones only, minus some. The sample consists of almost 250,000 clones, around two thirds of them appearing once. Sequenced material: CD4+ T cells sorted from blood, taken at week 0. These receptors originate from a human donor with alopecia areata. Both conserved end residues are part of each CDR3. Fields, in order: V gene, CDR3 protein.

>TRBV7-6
CASSPGGPPAEQYF
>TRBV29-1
CSVEPADSYNEQFF
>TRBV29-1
CSADRGNTEAFF
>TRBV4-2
CASSQVWGGNEQFF
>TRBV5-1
CASSFQRGNTGELFF
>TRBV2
CASKVVGYTF
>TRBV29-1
CSAGLGQSGNTIYF
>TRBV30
CAWSGSLNSPLHF
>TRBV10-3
CAISESLTGGIQYF
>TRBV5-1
CASSFTGNEQFF
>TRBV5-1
CASSLQRGYEQYF
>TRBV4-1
CASSQSLGEQYF